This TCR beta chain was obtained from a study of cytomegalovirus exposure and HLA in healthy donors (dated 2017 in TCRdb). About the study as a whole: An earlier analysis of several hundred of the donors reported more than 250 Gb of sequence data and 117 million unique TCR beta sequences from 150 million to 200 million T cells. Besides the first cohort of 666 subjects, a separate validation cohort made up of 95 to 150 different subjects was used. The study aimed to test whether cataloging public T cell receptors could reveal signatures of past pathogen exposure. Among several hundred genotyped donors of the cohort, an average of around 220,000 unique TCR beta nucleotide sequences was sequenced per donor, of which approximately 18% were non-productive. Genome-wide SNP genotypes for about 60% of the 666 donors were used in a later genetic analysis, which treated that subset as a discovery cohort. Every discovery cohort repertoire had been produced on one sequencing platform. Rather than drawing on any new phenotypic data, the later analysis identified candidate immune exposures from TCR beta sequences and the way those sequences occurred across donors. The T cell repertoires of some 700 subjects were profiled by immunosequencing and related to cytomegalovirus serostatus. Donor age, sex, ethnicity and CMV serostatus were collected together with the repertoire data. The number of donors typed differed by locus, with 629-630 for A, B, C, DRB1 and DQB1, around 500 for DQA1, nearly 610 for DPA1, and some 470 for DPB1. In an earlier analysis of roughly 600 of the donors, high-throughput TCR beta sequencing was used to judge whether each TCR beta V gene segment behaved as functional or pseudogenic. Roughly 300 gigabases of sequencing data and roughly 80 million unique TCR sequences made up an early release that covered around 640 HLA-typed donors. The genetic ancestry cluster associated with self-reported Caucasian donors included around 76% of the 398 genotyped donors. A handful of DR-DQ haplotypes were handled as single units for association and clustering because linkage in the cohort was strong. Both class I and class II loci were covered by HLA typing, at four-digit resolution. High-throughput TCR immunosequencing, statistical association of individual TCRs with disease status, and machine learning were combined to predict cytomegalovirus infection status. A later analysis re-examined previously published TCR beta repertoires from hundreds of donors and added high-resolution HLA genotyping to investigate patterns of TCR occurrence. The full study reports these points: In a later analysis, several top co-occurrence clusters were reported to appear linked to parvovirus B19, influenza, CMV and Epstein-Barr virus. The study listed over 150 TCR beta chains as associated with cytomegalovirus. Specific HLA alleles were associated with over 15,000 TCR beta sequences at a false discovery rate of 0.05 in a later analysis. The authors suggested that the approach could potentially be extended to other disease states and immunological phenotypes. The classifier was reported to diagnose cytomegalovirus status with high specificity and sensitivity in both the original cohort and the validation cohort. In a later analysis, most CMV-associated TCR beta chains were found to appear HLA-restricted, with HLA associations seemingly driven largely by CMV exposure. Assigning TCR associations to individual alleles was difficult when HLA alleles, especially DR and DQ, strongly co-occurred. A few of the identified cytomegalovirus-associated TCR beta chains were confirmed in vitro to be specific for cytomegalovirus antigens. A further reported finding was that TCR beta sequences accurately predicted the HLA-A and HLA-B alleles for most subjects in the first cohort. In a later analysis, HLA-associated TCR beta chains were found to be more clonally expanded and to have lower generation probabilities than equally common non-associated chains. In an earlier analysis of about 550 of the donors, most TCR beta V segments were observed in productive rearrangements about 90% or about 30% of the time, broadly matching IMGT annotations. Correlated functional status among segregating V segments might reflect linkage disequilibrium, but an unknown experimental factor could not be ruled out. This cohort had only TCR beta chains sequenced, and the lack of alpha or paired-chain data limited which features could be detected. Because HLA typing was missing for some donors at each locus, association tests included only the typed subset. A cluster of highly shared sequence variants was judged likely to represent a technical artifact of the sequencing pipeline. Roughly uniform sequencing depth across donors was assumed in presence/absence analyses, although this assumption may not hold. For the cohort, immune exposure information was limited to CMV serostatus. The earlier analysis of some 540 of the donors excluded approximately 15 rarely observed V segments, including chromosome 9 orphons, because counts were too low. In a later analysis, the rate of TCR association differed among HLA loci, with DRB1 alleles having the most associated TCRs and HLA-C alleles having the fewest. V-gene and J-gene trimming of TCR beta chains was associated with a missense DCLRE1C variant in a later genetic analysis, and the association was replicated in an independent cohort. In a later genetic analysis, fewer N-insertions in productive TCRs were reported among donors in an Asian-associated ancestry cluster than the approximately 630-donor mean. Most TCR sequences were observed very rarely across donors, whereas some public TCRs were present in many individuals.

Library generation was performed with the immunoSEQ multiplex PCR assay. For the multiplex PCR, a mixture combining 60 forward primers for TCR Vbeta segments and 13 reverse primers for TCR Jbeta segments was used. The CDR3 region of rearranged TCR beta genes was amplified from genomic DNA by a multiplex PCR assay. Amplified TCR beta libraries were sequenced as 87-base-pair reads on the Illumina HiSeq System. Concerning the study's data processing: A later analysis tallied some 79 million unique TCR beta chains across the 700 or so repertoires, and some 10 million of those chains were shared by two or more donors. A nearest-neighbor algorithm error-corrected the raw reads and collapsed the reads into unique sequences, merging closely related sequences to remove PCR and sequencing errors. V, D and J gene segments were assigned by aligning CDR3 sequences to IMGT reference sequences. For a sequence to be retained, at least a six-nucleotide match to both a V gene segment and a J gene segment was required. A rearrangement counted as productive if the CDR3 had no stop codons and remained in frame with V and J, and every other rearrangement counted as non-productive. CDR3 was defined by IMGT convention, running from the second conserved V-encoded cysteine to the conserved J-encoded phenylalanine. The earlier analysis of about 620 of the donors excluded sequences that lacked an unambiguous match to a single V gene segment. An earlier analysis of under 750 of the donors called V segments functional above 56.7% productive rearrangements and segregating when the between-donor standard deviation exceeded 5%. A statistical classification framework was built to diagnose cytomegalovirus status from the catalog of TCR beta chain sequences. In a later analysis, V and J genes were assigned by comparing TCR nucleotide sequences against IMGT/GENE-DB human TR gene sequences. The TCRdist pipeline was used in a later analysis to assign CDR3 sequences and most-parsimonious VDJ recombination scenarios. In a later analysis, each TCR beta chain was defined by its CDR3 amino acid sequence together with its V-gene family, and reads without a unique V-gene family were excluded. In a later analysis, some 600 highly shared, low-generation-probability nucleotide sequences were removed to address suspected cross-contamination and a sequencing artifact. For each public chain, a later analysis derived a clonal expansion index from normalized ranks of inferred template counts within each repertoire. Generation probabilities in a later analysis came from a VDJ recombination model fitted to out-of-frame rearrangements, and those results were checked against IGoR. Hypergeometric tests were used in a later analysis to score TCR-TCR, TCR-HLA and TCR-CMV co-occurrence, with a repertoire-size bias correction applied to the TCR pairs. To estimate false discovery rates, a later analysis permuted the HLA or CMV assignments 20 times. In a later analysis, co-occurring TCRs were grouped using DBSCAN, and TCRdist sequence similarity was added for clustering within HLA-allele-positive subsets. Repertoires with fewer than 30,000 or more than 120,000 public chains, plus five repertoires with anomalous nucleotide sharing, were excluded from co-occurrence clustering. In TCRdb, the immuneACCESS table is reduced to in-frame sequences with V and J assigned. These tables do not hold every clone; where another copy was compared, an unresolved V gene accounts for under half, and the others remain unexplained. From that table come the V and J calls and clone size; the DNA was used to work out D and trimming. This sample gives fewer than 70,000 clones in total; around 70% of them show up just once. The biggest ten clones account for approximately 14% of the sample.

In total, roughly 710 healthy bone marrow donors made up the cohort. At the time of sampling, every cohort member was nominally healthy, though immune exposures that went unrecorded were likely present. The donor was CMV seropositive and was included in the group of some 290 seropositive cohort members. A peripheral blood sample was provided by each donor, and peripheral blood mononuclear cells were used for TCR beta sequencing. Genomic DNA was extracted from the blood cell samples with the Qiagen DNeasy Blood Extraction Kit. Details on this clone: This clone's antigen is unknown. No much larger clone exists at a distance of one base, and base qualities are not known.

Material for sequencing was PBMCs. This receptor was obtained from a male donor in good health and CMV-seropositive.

Read as DNA, the sequence is TGTGCCAGCAGTGAAGCGGCCACGGGAGGGGAGCAGTACTTC. Translated, it gives CASSEAATGGEQYF. Rearrangement joined TRBV6-1 to TRBJ2-7, and 8 junction bases match TRBD2. CDR1 is given as MNHNS and CDR2 as SASEGT, both from the germline V gene. Ends trimmed: V by 0 bases, J by 7 bases; bases unmatched to a gene: 5. From its cysteine to its phenylalanine, the CDR3 spans 14 amino acids. Only CDR3 DNA remains: 42 bases, in frame from the first base.